This T cell receptor beta chain was sequenced during a study of T cell repertoires in ileal Crohn's disease. TCRdb's table, derived via immunoSEQ multiplex PCR, lists solely in-frame clones and lacks some. The sample lists tens of thousands of clones; roughly 89% were seen once. The time point was: neoterminal ileum biopsy at postoperative endoscopy, about 6 months after surgery. The source of this sequence is an adult with Crohn's disease. Sequencing was done on a sample of ileal tissue.

The CDR3 DNA sequence: TGTGCCAGCAGTCAGTGGGACTACACAGATACGCAGTATTTT. Amino acids: CASSQWDYTDTQYF. The chain uses TRBV2 and TRBJ2-3; the match to TRBD2 covers 7 bases. Germline V CDR1 and CDR2: SNHLY, FYNNEI. Trimming removed 5 bases from V and 2 bases from J; junction bases left unmatched: 4. This CDR3 has 14 residues.